This TCR beta chain emerged from a study of technical replicates of blood from several donors. This CDR3 has 17 amino acids. The germline V and J ends were trimmed by 4 bases and 0 bases, with 17 bases remaining between them. Germline values: CDR1 SGHDT, CDR2 YYEEEE. The assay was immunoSEQ multiplex PCR, and TCRdb's table has in-frame clones only and misses some. The sample lists around 85,000 clones; roughly 94% were seen once. Sequenced material: T cells isolated from PBMCs. The receptor was isolated from a human donor in good health. The chain carries TRBV5-6 and TRBJ2-1; a possible D gene is TRBD1 (6 bases). CDR3 region: CASSPDSLVSSYNEQFF. In DNA form, the CDR3 reads TGTGCCAGCAGCCCGGACAGTCTAGTTAGCTCCTACAATGAGCAGTTCTTC.